This TCR beta chain was sequenced for a study of T cell changes during pregnancy in multiple sclerosis (dated by TCRdb to 2018 to 2020). For the wider study: Changes in the T cell repertoire over the course of pregnancy were examined in this study in women with multiple sclerosis.

Including cysteine and phenylalanine, the CDR3 has 14 amino acids. The retained sequence is limited to the CDR3, 42 bases, with the frame set at the first base. Germline trimming: 1 base from V, 1 base from J; junction bases outside gene matches: 0. The germline V gene encodes CDR1 SGHAT and CDR2 FQNNGV. A word on this clone: No cognate antigen has been identified for it. Base qualities are not recorded, but no much larger clone differs from it by a single base.

The library was prepared using the immunoSEQ multiplex PCR assay. The immuneACCESS repertoire file appears here via TCRdb, limited to in-frame rearrangements. These files lack a portion of the clones; in checked studies, under half of the deficit traces to unresolved V genes, and the cause of the others is not known. Here the sample has about 30,000 clones; about nine tenths occur a single time. 3.5% to 4.5% of the sample goes to the ten largest clones. Source: CD8+ T cells from peripheral blood mononuclear cells, taken in the second trimester of pregnancy. This sequence was found in a female donor with multiple sclerosis, enrolled in a pregnancy study. The chain joins TRBV11-2 to TRBJ2-7; TRBD2 agrees with 8 junctional bases. The bases are TGTGCCAGCAGCTTAGCGGGAGGGTCCTACGAGCAGTACTTC. Its translation is CASSLAGGSYEQYF.